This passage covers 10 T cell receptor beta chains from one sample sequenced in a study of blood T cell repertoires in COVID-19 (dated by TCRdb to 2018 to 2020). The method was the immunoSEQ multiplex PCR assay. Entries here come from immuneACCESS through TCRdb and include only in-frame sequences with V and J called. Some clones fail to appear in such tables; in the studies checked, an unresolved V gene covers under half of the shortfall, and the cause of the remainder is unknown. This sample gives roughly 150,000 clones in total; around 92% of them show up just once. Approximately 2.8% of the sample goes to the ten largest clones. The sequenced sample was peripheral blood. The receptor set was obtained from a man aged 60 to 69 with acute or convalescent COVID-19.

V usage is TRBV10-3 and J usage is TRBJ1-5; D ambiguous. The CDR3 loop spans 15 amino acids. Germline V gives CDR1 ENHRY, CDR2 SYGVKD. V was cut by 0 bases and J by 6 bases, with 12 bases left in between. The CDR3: CAISESGGFGQPQHF. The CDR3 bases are TGTGCCATCAGTGAGTCGGGAGGGTTCGGTCAGCCCCAGCATTTT.

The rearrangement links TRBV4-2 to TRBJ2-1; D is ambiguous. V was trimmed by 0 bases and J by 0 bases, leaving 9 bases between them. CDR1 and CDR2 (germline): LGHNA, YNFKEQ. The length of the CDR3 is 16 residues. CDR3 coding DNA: TGTGCCAGCAGCCAAGATTGGGCTGGCTCCTACAATGAGCAGTTCTTC. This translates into CASSQDWAGSYNEQFF.

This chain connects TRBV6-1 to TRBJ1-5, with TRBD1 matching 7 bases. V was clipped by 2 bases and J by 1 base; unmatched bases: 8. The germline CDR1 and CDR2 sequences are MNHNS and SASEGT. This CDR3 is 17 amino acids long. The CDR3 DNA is TGTGCCAGCAGTGAACCCACAGGGGCGTTGAGCAATCAGCCCCAGCATTTT. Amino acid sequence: CASSEPTGALSNQPQHF.

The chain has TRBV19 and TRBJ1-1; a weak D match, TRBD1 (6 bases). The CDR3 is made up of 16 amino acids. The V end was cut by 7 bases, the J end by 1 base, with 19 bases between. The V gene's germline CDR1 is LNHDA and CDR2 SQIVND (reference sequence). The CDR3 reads CASNRAGGLGNTEAFF. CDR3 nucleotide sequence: TGTGCCAGTAACAGGGCAGGCGGCTTAGGGAACACTGAAGCTTTCTTT.

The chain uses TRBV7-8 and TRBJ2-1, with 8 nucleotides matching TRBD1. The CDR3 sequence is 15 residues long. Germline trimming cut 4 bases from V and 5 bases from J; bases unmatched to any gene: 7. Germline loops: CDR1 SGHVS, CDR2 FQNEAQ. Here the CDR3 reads CASSSPGQANNEQFF. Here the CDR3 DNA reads TGTGCCAGCAGCTCCCCGGGACAGGCCAACAATGAGCAGTTCTTC.

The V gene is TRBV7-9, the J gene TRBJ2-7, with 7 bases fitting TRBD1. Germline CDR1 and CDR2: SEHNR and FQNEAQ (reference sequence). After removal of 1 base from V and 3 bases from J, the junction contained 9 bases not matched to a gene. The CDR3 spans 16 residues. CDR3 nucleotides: TGTGCCAGCAGCTTAGTGTCAGGGGGTAAAGGCTACGAGCAGTACTTC. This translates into CASSLVSGGKGYEQYF.

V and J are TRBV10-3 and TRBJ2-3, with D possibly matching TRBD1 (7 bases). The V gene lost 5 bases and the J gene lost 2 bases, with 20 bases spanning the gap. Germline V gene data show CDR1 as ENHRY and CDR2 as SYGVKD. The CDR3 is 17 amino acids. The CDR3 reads CAISRGQGVPNTDTQYF. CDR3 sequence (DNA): TGTGCCATCAGTCGGGGGCAGGGGGTACCTAACACAGATACGCAGTATTTT.

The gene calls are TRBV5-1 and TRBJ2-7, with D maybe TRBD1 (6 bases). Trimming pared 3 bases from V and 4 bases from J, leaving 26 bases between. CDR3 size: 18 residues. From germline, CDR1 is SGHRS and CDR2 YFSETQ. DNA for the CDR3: TGCGCCAGCAGCTCGACCTTGGGGGCTAATAACGGGCTATACGAGCAGTACTTC. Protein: CASSSTLGANNGLYEQYF.

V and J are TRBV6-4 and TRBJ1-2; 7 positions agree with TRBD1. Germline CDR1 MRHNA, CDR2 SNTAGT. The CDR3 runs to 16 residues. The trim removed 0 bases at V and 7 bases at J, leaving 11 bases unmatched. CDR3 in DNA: TGTGCCAGCAGTGACTCGATTGCAGGGGGGAAGTCTGGCTACACCTTC. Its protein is CASSDSIAGGKSGYTF.

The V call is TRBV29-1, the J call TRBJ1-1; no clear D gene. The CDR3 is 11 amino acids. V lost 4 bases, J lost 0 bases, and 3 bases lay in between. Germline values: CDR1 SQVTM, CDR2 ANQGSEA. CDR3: CSVGMNTEAFF. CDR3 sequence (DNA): TGCAGCGTTGGTATGAACACTGAAGCTTTCTTT.